What follows describes a single T cell receptor (beta chain). The specificity of this receptor is unknown. No quality values exist for individual bases; no much larger clone is one base distant. Whole blood was collected in K2EDTA tubes by collaborating institutions according to the institutions' own protocols. For TCRbeta analysis, collaborator samples were shipped as frozen whole blood, as isolated PBMCs, or as DNA extracted from either sample type. The entry originates in a study of blood T cell repertoires in COVID-19 (dated by TCRdb to between 2020 and 2021). About the investigation overall: The collaborator samples originated in the United States, Italy and Spain and spanned the acute and convalescent phases of COVID-19. The prospective study material was composed of cDNA or gDNA derived from T cells, B-cell-depleted T cells, or PBMCs. Deeply sampled blood TCRbeta repertoires from subjects exposed to, actively infected with, or recovered from COVID-19 were included in the dataset. The repertoires were made available in a free public database intended to serve as a resource for research on the immune response to SARS-CoV-2. The samples were drawn from two sources: the first 160 participants of the ongoing ImmuneRACE study, and fewer than 1,500 subjects contributed by 6 global collaborators. The sample metadata nearly always contained a de-identified subject ID, COVID-19 status, age in years and sex. Where available, HLA class I and class II types were obtained from metadata supplied by the sample provider rather than from assay-based typing. Study-wide conclusions, independent of this receptor: Clinical and demographic metadata were provided uncurated, with the amount varying by source and participant.

The immunoSEQ Assay, a bias-controlled multiplex PCR, was used to amplify TCRbeta CDR3 regions from genomic DNA. The published analysis was carried out like this. Within the assay, amplification of reference gene primers was used to estimate how many nucleated cells each sample contained. To quantify the absolute abundance of each unique TCRbeta CDR3 rearrangement, sequence reads were collapsed and filtered. For each sample, productive Simpson clonality was calculated as the square root of Simpson's diversity index across productive rearrangements. Sourced from immuneACCESS, this table was stored by TCRdb with only in-frame sequences that have V and J called. A share of the clones is absent; for the studies checked, an unresolved V gene accounts for under half, and the remainder has no known explanation. V, J and clone size reflect that table, while D and trimming were determined from the DNA. This sample holds some 76,000 clones; roughly nine tenths were observed only once. Around a sixth of the sample is in the top ten clones.

This receptor was identified in a man of 80 years or more in a cohort sampled during active COVID-19. Source material: peripheral blood.

The CDR3 region reads CASSLRAGTGGANEKLFF. The DNA sequence is as follows: TGTGCCAGCAGTTTACGTGCCGGGACAGGGGGCGCGAATGAAAAACTGTTTTTT. The chain joins TRBV27 to TRBJ1-4, with 12 bases aligning to TRBD1. The V end gives up 2 bases and the J end 5 bases, leaving 9 bases in the junction not matched to a gene. Inclusive of the bounding cysteine and phenylalanine, the CDR3 is 18 residues long. The entry retains the CDR3 DNA only, 54 bases that are in frame from base 1. CDR1 MNHEY and CDR2 SMNVEV were looked up in the germline V gene (reference sequence).